This T cell receptor beta chain stems from a study of early T cells in non-severe SARS-CoV-2 infection. This CDR3 region has 16 residues. V was trimmed by 3 bases and J by 4 bases, leaving 17 bases between them. Per the germline V gene, CDR1 is MNHGY and CDR2 is SVAAGI. In its sample, this clonotype was seen a few times. What it binds is not known. In TCRdb, the 5' RACE reads were re-called with MiXCR into one record per CDR3 protein. The sample records some 73,000 distinct CDR3 sequences, more than 10% being singletons. The study's findings and limits: Using VDJdb, the matching emphasized anti-spike CD8 responses while missing private and CD4 specificities.

The V call is TRBV6-9, the J call TRBJ2-3, with D hard to call. The sample consisted of whole blood. The TCR sequence derives from an adult who was a healthcare worker with PCR-confirmed SARS-CoV-2 infection or an uninfected control (not recorded which). CDR3 nucleotide sequence: TGTGCCAGCAGTTACCCCCCCGGGTGTTGCGCAGATACGCAGTATTTT. Encoded protein: CASSYPPGCCADTQYF.